The 16 T cell receptor beta chains listed next were all sequenced from one sample in a study of cytomegalovirus exposure and HLA in healthy donors. The primer mix had 60 Vbeta and 13 Jbeta primers. Generated by immunoSEQ multiplex PCR, the TCRdb table keeps only in-frame clones and is missing some. The profile covers 85,000 to 130,000 clones, with approximately 73% appearing a single time and over 3.5% taken by the ten largest. The sequenced sample consisted of PBMCs. Receptors were obtained from a woman between 45 and 60 years old in good health and CMV-seropositive.

The CDR3 DNA follows: TGTGCCAGCAGCTTAGGGAGCGGATCCTACGAGCAGTACTTC. Protein sequence: CASSLGSGSYEQYF. V gene TRBV7-9 combines with J gene TRBJ2-7; possibly TRBD2 for D (5 bases). The V and J ends lost 1 base and 1 base respectively, with 8 bases between them. The CDR3 has 14 amino acids. CDR1 SEHNR and CDR2 FQNEAQ come from the germline V gene (reference sequence). The whole variable domain, filled in from reference TRBV7-9 and TRBJ2-7, reads DTGVSQNPRHKITKRGQNVTFRCDPISEHNRLYWYRQTLGQGPEFLTYFQNEAQLEKSRLLSDRFSAERPKGSFSTLEIQRTEQGDSAMYLCASSLGSGSYEQYFGPGTRLTVT.

In regard to this clone: Germline and junction disagree at one end, which may indicate a read error. The V call is TRBV5-4, the J call TRBJ1-6, with D maybe TRBD1 (5 bases). From germline, CDR1 is SGHNT and CDR2 YYREEE (reference sequence). There are 16 residues in the CDR3. CDR3 amino acids: CVSSLGGLSYNSPLHF. The CDR3, as DNA: TGTGTCAGCAGCTTGGGGGGACTCTCCTATAATTCACCCCTCCACTTT.

The V gene is TRBV14, the J gene TRBJ1-6; D call uncertain. CDR1 is SGHDN and CDR2 is FVKESK in the germline V gene. V was cut by 3 bases and J by 9 bases, with 12 bases left in between. This CDR3 spans 14 amino acids. Here the CDR3 DNA reads TGTGCCAGCAGCCAGGCTGTCCCTGGTTCACCCCTCCACTTT. Protein sequence: CASSQAVPGSPLHF.

The chain has TRBV10-2 and TRBJ2-7, with D uncertain. Between the trimmed V and J ends, which lost 3 bases and 6 bases, there was a span of 21 bases. The CDR3 loop spans 16 amino acids. Germline loops: CDR1 WSHSY, CDR2 SAAADI. For the CDR3, the DNA is TGCGCCAGCAGTGAATCCCGACTCCGCGCACATGGCGAGCAGTACTTC. Its protein is CASSESRLRAHGEQYF.

The chain is built from TRBV11-3 and TRBJ2-3; 9 positions agree with TRBD2. V lost 3 bases and J lost 0; bases outside the gene matches: 10. Germline lookup yields CDR1 SGHNT and CDR2 YENEEA. This CDR3 is 18 amino acids long. In DNA, the CDR3 is TGTGCCAGCAGCTTCTGGCGGGGGGGTTTACTTAGCACAGATACGCAGTATTTT. The encoded protein is CASSFWRGGLLSTDTQYF.

V gene TRBV6-6 combines with J gene TRBJ2-1; 9 nucleotides agree with TRBD1. The V gene's germline CDR1 is MNHNY and CDR2 SVGAGI (reference sequence). V shed 2 bases, J shed 4 bases, and the junction held 6 bases outside the gene matches. This CDR3 is built from 16 residues. The CDR3: CASSYRGQGPYNEQFF. The CDR3 DNA is TGTGCCAGCAGTTACCGGGGACAGGGTCCATACAATGAGCAGTTCTTC.

The J gene is TRBJ2-5, the V gene TRBV30; 7 bases agree with TRBD2. The V and J ends lost 1 base and 4 bases, in that order; junction bases with no gene match: 3. Germline loops: CDR1 GTSNPN, CDR2 SVGIG (reference sequence). The CDR3 is made up of 13 amino acids. CDR3 DNA sequence: TGTGCCTGGAGTGCCGGACTAGGAGAGACCCAGTACTTC. Amino acids: CAWSAGLGETQYF.

This clone was seen a handful of times. The sample carries other DNA sequences with the same CDR3. This chain joins TRBV7-8 and TRBJ1-1; no clear D gene. Trimming stripped 1 base from V and 2 bases from J, with 11 bases between. This CDR3 has 15 residues. Germline CDR1 reads SGHVS; CDR2 reads FQNEAQ. The CDR3 loop reads CASSLGWRRNTEAFF. In DNA form, the CDR3 reads TGTGCCAGCAGCTTAGGGTGGAGGCGAAACACTGAAGCTTTCTTT.

This clone was observed a few times. The genes are TRBV7-6 and TRBJ2-3, with TRBD1 matching 7 bases. The CDR3 runs 16 residues. The junction had 10 bases not matched to a gene; V was cut back by 5 bases and J by 2 bases. CDR1 is SGHVS and CDR2 is FNYEAQ in the germline V gene. In DNA form, the CDR3 reads TGTGCCAGCAGCCCATCCCTCGGGACAGCCACAGATACGCAGTATTTT. Amino acids: CASSPSLGTATDTQYF.

The chain uses TRBV29-1 and TRBJ1-3; no clear D gene. CDR1 SQVTM and CDR2 ANQGSEA come from the germline V gene. CDR3 length: 12 amino acids. V lost 4 bases and J lost 3, with 7 bases in between. CDR3 loop: CSVGQIGNTIYF. The CDR3 DNA reads as TGCAGCGTTGGGCAGATTGGAAACACCATATATTTT. The entire variable domain, with the rest obtained from reference TRBV29-1 and TRBJ1-3, is as follows: SAVISQKPSRDICQRGTSLTIQCQVDSQVTMMFWYRQQPGQSLTLIATANQGSEATYESGFVIDKFPISRPNLTFSTLTVSNMSPEDSSIYLCSVGQIGNTIYFGEGSWLTVV.

In this sample, this clone turned up once. The chain couples TRBV30 to TRBJ1-1; TRBD1 aligns across 11 bases. J lost 4 bases, V lost 7 bases, and 8 bases had no gene match. Per the germline V gene, CDR1 is GTSNPN and CDR2 is SVGIG (reference sequence). The CDR3 length is 14 residues. CDR3 bases: TGTGCCTTCTGGACAGGGGGCGGCGGCACTGAAGCTTTCTTT. This translates into CAFWTGGGGTEAFF.

This chain links TRBV30 with TRBJ2-7; 11 bases fit TRBD1. The CDR3 extends over 15 amino acids. V shed 0 bases and J 6 bases; nucleotides not matched to a gene: 7. Looked up from germline, CDR1 is GTSNPN and CDR2 is SVGIG (reference sequence). The CDR3 loop reads CAWSVGTGGLGEQYF. In DNA, the CDR3 is TGTGCCTGGAGTGTTGGGACAGGGGGTCTCGGCGAGCAGTACTTC.

This chain uses TRBV7-9 with TRBJ2-3; maybe TRBD1 (7 bases). V lost 1 base and J 6 bases, leaving 20 bases between the germline ends. The CDR3 has 17 amino acids. Per germline, CDR1 SEHNR and CDR2 FQNEAQ (reference sequence). This CDR3 is CASSLGVVRGATDTQYF. CDR3 nucleotides: TGTGCCAGCAGCTTAGGGGTGGTCAGGGGGGCGACGGATACGCAGTATTTT.

The chain couples TRBV7-8 to TRBJ2-1, with 12 positions matching TRBD2. The CDR3 has 17 amino acids. V lost 6 bases to trimming and J lost 1 base; unmatched junction nucleotides: 7. The germline CDR1 and CDR2 sequences are SGHVS and FQNEAQ. CDR3 sequence reads: CASRRLAGVSSYNEQFF. CDR3 DNA sequence: TGTGCCAGCAGGCGACTAGCGGGAGTATCATCCTACAATGAGCAGTTCTTC.

The CDR3 sequence: CASSQDRASGGIYEQYF. The DNA of the CDR3 is TGCGCCAGCAGCCAAGATAGGGCTAGCGGGGGTATTTACGAGCAGTACTTC. The gene calls are TRBV4-1 and TRBJ2-7, with 10 bases matching TRBD2. The CDR3 totals 17 residues. Germline CDR1 MGHRA, CDR2 YSYEKL. The trim removed 0 bases at V and 4 bases at J, leaving 9 bases unmatched.

The chain carries TRBV9 and TRBJ1-2; D is undetermined. V lost 0 bases, J lost 3 bases, and 9 bases lay in between. The germline gives CDR1 SGDLS, CDR2 YYNGEE. The CDR3 spans 14 residues. CDR3 sequence (DNA): TGTGCCAGCAGCGTAGTCCCAGATGACTATGGCTACACCTTC. Translation gives CASSVVPDDYGYTF.